This T cell receptor (beta chain) was found in a study of blood T cell repertoires in COVID-19. The sample holds one count of this clone. The CDR3 totals 17 residues. V was shortened by 3 bases and J by 0 bases, with 14 bases between the two germline ends. Germline lookup yields CDR1 ENHRY and CDR2 SYGVKD. Sequencing was performed with immunoSEQ multiplex PCR; in TCRdb, only in-frame clones are kept and a portion is missing. Among approximately 160,000 clones listed, about 84% were seen once. Sequencing was done on a sample of PBMCs or T cells enriched from blood (not recorded which). This clonotype was sampled from a man aged 35-49 years who had recovered from COVID-19. The gene calls are TRBV10-3 and TRBJ1-4; D remains unclear. CDR3 coding DNA: TGTGCCATCAGTGATTTCGGCGGTTTGGCAACTAATGAAAAACTGTTTTTT. Residues: CAISDFGGLATNEKLFF.